A selection of T cell receptor beta chains follows, all from one sample in a study of read filtering for tumor transcriptome and immune sequencing. TCRdb itself ran the reads through MiXCR, one entry per CDR3 protein. Among about 58,000 distinct CDR3 sequences listed, 10% to 15% were seen once. The sequencing input was a population of CD138-negative cells sorted from bone marrow. The receptors were sampled from a donor at least 40 years old with multiple myeloma. Both conserved end residues are part of each CDR3. Fields, in order: clone size, V gene, J gene, D gene, CDR3 DNA, CDR3 protein. A D gene is named only where the DNA matches it firmly. Clone size is given for some rows only: seen once, a few or many times, or a class if the clone is expanded.

NA	TRBV7-9	TRBJ2-3	NA	TGTGCCAGCAGCCAGGGGACCCTGGGAGATACGCAGTATTTT	CASSQGTLGDTQYF
many	TRBV9	TRBJ2-3	TRBD2	TGTGCCAGCAGTGTAAGCGGGGGGGCCATAGATACGCAGTATTTT	CASSVSGGAIDTQYF
many	TRBV6-2/TRBV6-3	TRBJ2-1	TRBD1	TGTGCCAGCAGCTCTTTGGGGACAGGGGTAAATGAGCAGTTCTTC	CASSSLGTGVNEQFF
many	TRBV5-6	TRBJ1-2	NA	TGTGCCAGCAGCTTGGAGGATGGCTACACCTTC	CASSLEDGYTF
many	TRBV3-1	TRBJ2-7	NA	TGTGCCAGCAGCCAAGATTACAGGGCCAAGCAGTACTTC	CASSQDYRAKQYF
many	TRBV3-1	TRBJ1-5	NA	TGTGCCAGCAGCCAGTCCGGCGGGGGTATGAACAATCAGCCCCAGCATTTT	CASSQSGGGMNNQPQHF
NA	TRBV13	TRBJ2-7	NA	TGTGCCAGCAGCTTAACGACAGGGGACTATGAGCAGTGCTTC	CASSLTTGDYEQCF
many	TRBV5-1	TRBJ1-5	TRBD1	TGCGCCAGCAGCTCGGGGTCAGGGGGCGTCGGGAGCAATCAGCCCCAGCATTTT	CASSSGSGGVGSNQPQHF
NA	TRBV2	TRBJ1-5	NA	TGTGCCAGCAGTGAAGTAGAGGATAGCAATCAGCCCCAGCGTTTT	CASSEVEDSNQPQRF
many	TRBV29-1	TRBJ2-1	NA	TGCAGCGTTGAAGGGGGGTACAATGAGCAGTTCTTC	CSVEGGYNEQFF
many	TRBV12-3/TRBV12-4	TRBJ2-3	TRBD2	TGTGCCAGCAGTTTAGGAGGAGCGGGGGGAGATACGCAGTATTTT	CASSLGGAGGDTQYF
many	TRBV6-6	TRBJ1-4	NA	TGTGCCAGCAGTTACTCGGGGGCTAGGACTGAAAAACTGTTTTTT	CASSYSGARTEKLFF
many	TRBV11-3	TRBJ2-1	TRBD1	TGTGCCGGCAGCCCCCGACAGGGAGTGTCCTACAATGAGCAGTTCTTC	CAGSPRQGVSYNEQFF
NA	TRBV5-1	TRBJ1-1	NA	TGCGCCAGCAGCTTGGGCGGGGGCAACGAAGCTTTCTTT	CASSLGGGNEAFF
NA	TRBV4-2	TRBJ2-7	TRBD2	TGTGCCAGCAGCCAAGGTGCGGGGGACTCCTACGAGCAGTACTTC	CASSQGAGDSYEQYF
many	TRBV6-5	TRBJ2-5	NA	TGTGCCAGCAGTTACTCCACGAATGGACTAAACCAAGAGACCCAGTACTTC	CASSYSTNGLNQETQYF
many	TRBV30	TRBJ1-5	NA	TGTGCCTGGAGTGGGGCGATGGGCAATCAGCCCCAGCATTTT	CAWSGAMGNQPQHF